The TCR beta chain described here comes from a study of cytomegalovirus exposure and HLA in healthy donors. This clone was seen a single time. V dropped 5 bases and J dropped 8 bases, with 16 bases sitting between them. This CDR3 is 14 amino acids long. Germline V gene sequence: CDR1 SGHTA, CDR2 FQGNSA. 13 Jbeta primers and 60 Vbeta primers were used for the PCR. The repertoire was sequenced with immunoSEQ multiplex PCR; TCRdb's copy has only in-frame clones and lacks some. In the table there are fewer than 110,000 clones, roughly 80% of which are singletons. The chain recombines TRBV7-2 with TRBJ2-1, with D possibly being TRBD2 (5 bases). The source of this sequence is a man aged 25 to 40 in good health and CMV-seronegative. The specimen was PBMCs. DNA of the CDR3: TGTGCCAGCAGCCACACTAGTATTAGGGATGAGCAGTTCTTC. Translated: CASSHTSIRDEQFF.